This TCR beta chain was captured in a study of T cell responses to AZD1222 COVID-19 vaccine. Study results and limitations: Samples come after the peak T cell response, not at day 14. Donors were mostly white British, more females; clonal diversity possibly underestimated.

Concerning this clone itself: What it recognizes is unknown.

Repertoires were generated with immunoSEQ multiplex PCR, while TCRdb's copy carries only in-frame clones and drops some. The table records about 200,000 clones, approximately 92% of them present only once. The CDR3 runs to 16 residues. Looked up from germline, CDR1 is MGHRA and CDR2 is YSYEKL. Trimming shortened V by 0 bases and J by 6 bases, and 12 bases separated the two germline ends. The chain links TRBV4-1 to TRBJ1-6; D is unresolved. This TCR derives from an adult in good health. The sequences come from peripheral blood, collected on day 0 of AZD1222 vaccination. CDR3 region: CASSQERARSNSPLHF. CDR3 nucleotides: TGCGCCAGCAGCCAAGAAAGGGCCCGGTCTAATTCACCCCTCCACTTT.